One sample yielded the 29 T cell receptor beta chains listed below, sequenced in a study of blood T cell repertoires in COVID-19. This table comes from immunoSEQ multiplex PCR, and its TCRdb copy is limited to in-frame clones, with some not included. The table records approximately 220,000 clones, roughly 80% of them present only once. The source material was peripheral blood. The receptors derive from a woman aged 55-69 years who had recovered from COVID-19.

The chain couples TRBV7-9 to TRBJ1-1, with D unclear. Trimming removed 1 base at V and 1 base at J, with 7 bases between. CDR1 is SEHNR, CDR2 FQNEAQ, per germline (reference sequence). The CDR3 is made up of 14 amino acids. The DNA for the CDR3 is TGTGCCAGCAGCTTAGGCGCGGGGAACACTGAAGCTTTCTTT. This translates into CASSLGAGNTEAFF.

The V call is TRBV7-9, the J call TRBJ2-3, with a possible D match to TRBD2 (6 bases). The CDR3 loop spans 16 amino acids. Germline CDR1 reads SEHNR; CDR2 reads FQNEAQ (reference sequence). The V gene lost 0 bases and the J gene lost 2 bases, with 12 bases spanning the gap. The CDR3 DNA sequence: TGTGCCAGCAGCTTAGCGAGGGAGGTAGACACAGATACGCAGTATTTT. Amino acids: CASSLAREVDTDTQYF.

The genes are TRBV7-9 and TRBJ1-1, with TRBD1 identical over 8 bases. CDR1 and CDR2 from the germline V gene are SEHNR and FQNEAQ (reference sequence). With V trimmed by 5 bases and J by 4 bases, 3 bases remained unmatched. CDR3 length: 13 residues. The chain's CDR3 is CASSQTGVTEAFF. CDR3 bases: TGTGCCAGCAGCCAGACAGGGGTCACTGAAGCTTTCTTT.

The chain employs TRBV5-6 and TRBJ1-3; D not certain. The CDR3 has 13 amino acids. Trimming cost V 1 base and J 3 bases, with 5 bases left between them. Germline CDR1 SGHDT, CDR2 YYEEEE. CDR3 DNA sequence: TGTGCCAGCAGCTTGTTCCGTGGAAACACCATATATTTT. This codes for CASSLFRGNTIYF.

As DNA, the CDR3 is TGTGCCAGCAGCTTGAGTCGAGGGAACACTGAAGCTTTCTTT. Its translation: CASSLSRGNTEAFF. This chain joins TRBV7-3 and TRBJ1-1; D is unresolved. V was cut by 3 bases and J by 1 base, with 9 bases left in between. There are 14 residues in the CDR3. CDR1 is SGHTA, CDR2 FQGTGA, per germline.

The chain carries TRBV15 and TRBJ1-3; D uncertain. Looked up from germline, CDR1 is LNHNV and CDR2 is YYDKDF (reference sequence). Trimming removed 0 bases at V and 2 bases at J, with 8 bases between. This CDR3 spans 15 amino acids. CDR3 sequence reads: CATSRDNGAGNTIYF. The CDR3 coding sequence is TGTGCCACCAGCAGAGATAACGGGGCTGGAAACACCATATATTTT.

The chain links TRBV2 to TRBJ2-7; no definite D call. CDR3 size: 14 residues. Germline CDR1 reads SNHLY; CDR2 reads FYNNEI. Trimming took 6 bases from V and 2 from J, leaving 14 bases between them. The CDR3 region has the DNA TGTGCCAGCAGGCCTCGGTCGGGTACCTACGAGCAGTACTTC. This sequence encodes CASRPRSGTYEQYF. The variable domain in full, completed from reference TRBV2 and TRBJ2-7, reads EPEVTQTPSHQVTQMGQEVILRCVPISNHLYFYWYRQILGQKVEFLVSFYNNEISEKSEIFDDQFSVERPDGSNFTLKIRSTKLEDSAMYFCASRPRSGTYEQYFGPGTRLTVT.

The chain links TRBV9 to TRBJ2-7, with 8 nucleotides matching TRBD2. The CDR3 runs to 13 residues. Germline CDR1 reads SGDLS; CDR2 reads YYNGEE. Germline trimming cut 2 bases from V and 5 bases from J; bases unmatched to any gene: 3. In DNA form, the CDR3 reads TGTGCCAGCAGCGTCGATAGCGGGAACGAGCAGTACTTC. Translating it yields CASSVDSGNEQYF. The variable domain in full, with the rest retrieved from reference TRBV9 and TRBJ2-7, is DSGVTQTPKHLITATGQRVTLRCSPRSGDLSVYWYQQSLDQGLQFLIQYYNGEERAKGNILERFSAQQFPDLHSELNLSSLELGDSALYFCASSVDSGNEQYFGPGTRLTVT.

The CDR3 bases are TGTGCCAGCAGCTTCGAAATCCTAGGGGCGACTAATGAAAAACTGTTTTTT. Residues: CASSFEILGATNEKLFF. The chain links TRBV7-6 to TRBJ1-4; possible D gene TRBD1, 5 bases. Between the trimmed V and J ends, which lost 3 bases and 2 bases, there was a span of 16 bases. The CDR3 runs to 17 residues. Germline V gene sequence: CDR1 SGHVS, CDR2 FNYEAQ. The whole variable domain, remainder taken from reference TRBV7-6 and TRBJ1-4, is GAGVSQSPRYKVTKRGQDVALRCDPISGHVSLYWYRQALGQGPEFLTYFNYEAQQDKSGLPNDRFSAERPEGSISTLTIQRTEQRDSAMYRCASSFEILGATNEKLFFGSGTQLSVL.

This clone was seen a single time. The chain recombines TRBV2 with TRBJ1-2, with 10 bases matching TRBD1. The CDR3 consists of 13 residues. The trim removed 6 bases at V and 6 bases at J, leaving 4 bases unmatched. Per germline, CDR1 SNHLY and CDR2 FYNNEI. The CDR3 nucleotides are TGTGCCAGCAGCCGCGGACAGGGGGATGGCTACACCTTC. Translating gives CASSRGQGDGYTF.

CDR3 sequence (DNA): TGTGCCAGTAGTACTAGCGGATTGGATGAGCAGTTCTTC. Protein: CASSTSGLDEQFF. The chain uses TRBV19 and TRBJ2-1; 7 bases are a match to TRBD2. The CDR3 runs 13 residues. The V segment lost 4 bases and the J segment 8 bases; nucleotides outside the gene matches: 5. CDR1 is LNHDA, CDR2 SQIVND, per germline (reference sequence).

This clone came up a few times. The chain carries TRBV10-2 and TRBJ2-4; D may be TRBD2 (6 bases). Germline assignment: CDR1 WSHSY and CDR2 SAAADI. This CDR3 is built from 21 residues. V was trimmed by 4 bases and J by 1 base, leaving 29 bases between them. CDR3 amino acids: CASSGYSTTSSGFDAKNIQYF. The CDR3 DNA follows: TGCGCCAGCAGTGGCTACTCGACGACTAGTTCTGGTTTCGACGCCAAAAACATTCAGTACTTC.

V is TRBV29-1 and J is TRBJ2-3; 11 bases line up with TRBD2. This CDR3 has 16 amino acids. After removal of 1 base from V and 0 bases from J, the junction contained 3 bases not matched to a gene. Germline CDR1 is SQVTM and CDR2 is ANQGSEA. The CDR3 nucleotides read TGCAGCGTTGAAGGCATAGCGGGGGGGAGCACAGATACGCAGTATTTT. Translating it yields CSVEGIAGGSTDTQYF.

The chain carries TRBV15 and TRBJ1-4; tentatively, D is TRBD1 (6 bases). Germline V gives CDR1 LNHNV, CDR2 YYDKDF (reference sequence). This CDR3 spans 14 amino acids. V shed 3 bases and J shed 7 bases, with 12 bases lying between them. As DNA, the CDR3 is TGTGCCACCAGCAGGACAGGAAACAGTGAAAAACTGTTTTTT. Protein: CATSRTGNSEKLFF.

The chain carries TRBV6-1 and TRBJ2-7; 9 positions match TRBD1. This CDR3 has 16 residues. V shed 4 bases, J shed 1 base, and the junction held 8 bases outside the gene matches. The germline CDR1 and CDR2 sequences are MNHNS and SASEGT. The CDR3 nucleotides read TGTGCCAGCAGTGGCCTAACAGGGGGCTATTCCTACGAGCAGTACTTC. As protein: CASSGLTGGYSYEQYF.

The chain has TRBV27 and TRBJ1-3, with D maybe TRBD1 (5 bases). This CDR3 spans 15 amino acids. CDR1 MNHEY and CDR2 SMNVEV come from the germline V gene (reference sequence). Trimming took 6 bases from V and 4 from J, leaving 16 bases between them. CDR3: CASSRWRGEGNTIYF. CDR3 nucleotide sequence: TGTGCCAGCAGCCGGTGGAGGGGCGAAGGAAACACCATATATTTT.

This sequence joins TRBV7-2 and TRBJ2-2; the D is unclear. There are 16 residues in the CDR3. Germline CDR1 and CDR2: SGHTA and FQGNSA. Trimming removed 2 bases from V and 3 bases from J, with 13 bases in between. CDR3 loop: CASSLFGLGYTGELFF. CDR3 DNA: TGTGCCAGCAGCTTATTCGGTCTAGGCTACACCGGGGAGCTGTTTTTT.

The chain uses TRBV2 and TRBJ1-1, with a tentative D call TRBD1 (5 bases). Germline lookup yields CDR1 SNHLY and CDR2 FYNNEI. Deletions cut 6 bases from V and 11 bases from J, with 19 bases between. This CDR3 comprises 13 residues. Here the CDR3 reads CASSPRGGSGAFF. In DNA form, the CDR3 reads TGTGCCAGCAGCCCCCGCGGGGGATCAGGGGCTTTCTTT. Full variable domain (rest looked up from reference TRBV2 and TRBJ1-1): EPEVTQTPSHQVTQMGQEVILRCVPISNHLYFYWYRQILGQKVEFLVSFYNNEISEKSEIFDDQFSVERPDGSNFTLKIRSTKLEDSAMYFCASSPRGGSGAFFGQGTRLTVV.

The chain combines TRBV11-1 with TRBJ1-3, with D perhaps matching TRBD1 (5 bases). V lost 5 bases to trimming and J lost 0 bases, with 8 bases between them. CDR3 length equals 14 residues. Germline loops: CDR1 SGHAT, CDR2 FQDESV (reference sequence). CDR3 residues: CASSPTDSGNTIYF. DNA for the CDR3: TGTGCCAGCAGCCCGACAGACTCTGGAAACACCATATATTTT.

In regard to this clone: This sample also contains other DNA sequences that code for the same CDR3. The chain has TRBV12-3 or TRBV12-4 and TRBJ1-1; a weak D match, TRBD1 (5 bases). Between the trimmed V and J ends, which lost 6 bases and 1 base, there was a span of 9 bases. The CDR3 totals 13 residues. DNA of the CDR3: TGTGCCAGCAGCCTCGGGGGGAACACTGAAGCTTTCTTT. This sequence encodes CASSLGGNTEAFF.

V usage is TRBV5-1 and J usage is TRBJ2-1; 7 bases agree with TRBD1. Germline CDR1 and CDR2: SGHRS and YFSETQ. V dropped 4 bases and J dropped 3; count of bases not matched to a gene: 7. The CDR3 has 15 amino acids. The CDR3 nucleotides are TGCGCCAGCAGCAGGGGACAGACGAGCTACAATGAGCAGTTCTTC. As protein: CASSRGQTSYNEQFF.

V and J are TRBV7-3 and TRBJ1-2; D is perhaps TRBD1 (5 bases). Trimming shortened V by 1 base and J by 6 bases, and 12 bases separated the two germline ends. CDR1 and CDR2 (germline): SGHTA, FQGTGA. This CDR3 comprises 14 residues. The CDR3 loop reads CASSLNPQGDGYTF. In nucleotides, the CDR3 is TGTGCCAGCAGCTTAAATCCCCAGGGCGATGGCTACACCTTC.

The CDR3, as DNA: TGCGCCAGCAGCCACGTTGGGAGGCTTTTGTACAATGAGCAGTTCTTC. Protein product: CASSHVGRLLYNEQFF. The chain joins TRBV4-1 to TRBJ2-1; a weak D match, TRBD2 (6 bases). This CDR3 is built from 16 residues. Germline assignment: CDR1 MGHRA and CDR2 YSYEKL. V was pared by 3 bases and J by 4 bases, with 16 bases between.

The gene calls are TRBV12-3 or TRBV12-4 and TRBJ2-2, with D possibly matching TRBD2 (5 bases). The CDR3 has 13 amino acids. The ends were cut back, 5 bases at V and 9 bases at J, with 13 bases in the middle. The CDR3 here is CASSREFGRELFF. For the CDR3, the DNA is TGTGCCAGCAGTAGGGAGTTTGGCAGGGAGCTGTTTTTT.

The chain couples TRBV6-2 or TRBV6-3 to TRBJ1-1; D is uncertain. Germline CDR1 MNHEY, CDR2 SVGEGT. CDR3 length: 13 amino acids. V was shortened by 3 bases and J by 4 bases, with 9 bases between the two germline ends. CDR3 sequence reads: CASSYAGFTEAFF. The DNA of the CDR3 is TGTGCCAGCAGTTATGCGGGTTTCACTGAAGCTTTCTTT.

J is TRBJ1-5 and V is TRBV7-2; 7 bases align to TRBD1. The CDR3 consists of 15 residues. The germline gives CDR1 SGHTA, CDR2 FQGNSA. After removal of 1 base from V and 5 bases from J, the junction contained 5 bases not matched to a gene. CDR3 coding DNA: TGTGCCAGCAGCTTAGATGGGGACAGCTATCAGCCCCAGCATTTT. It yields the protein CASSLDGDSYQPQHF. Full variable domain (missing parts from reference TRBV7-2 and TRBJ1-5): GAGVSQSPSNKVTEKGKDVELRCDPISGHTALYWYRQSLGQGLEFLIYFQGNSAPDKSGLPSDRFSAERTGGSVSTLTIQRTQQEDSAVYLCASSLDGDSYQPQHFGDGTRLSIL.

V gene TRBV30 combines with J gene TRBJ2-1, with TRBD2 matching over 13 bases. CDR1 GTSNPN and CDR2 SVGIG come from the germline V gene (reference sequence). V lost 5 bases, J lost 10 bases, and 8 bases stayed unmatched. CDR3 size: 14 residues. The CDR3 DNA is TGTGCCTGGGAAAGGACTAGCGGGGGAGCCGAGCAGTTCTTC. The encoded protein is CAWERTSGGAEQFF.

CDR3 nucleotide sequence: TGTGCCACCAGCATCATATATGCGGAGGCCGGGGAGCTGTTTTTT. This translates into CATSIIYAEAGELFF. The chain combines TRBV15 with TRBJ2-2, with D perhaps matching TRBD2 (5 bases). The CDR3 covers 15 residues. The germline V and J ends were trimmed by 4 bases and 6 bases, with 15 bases remaining between them. Looked up from germline, CDR1 is LNHNV and CDR2 is YYDKDF (reference sequence).

The J gene is TRBJ1-2, the V gene TRBV5-6; D possibly corresponds to TRBD1 (6 bases). The germline V gene encodes CDR1 SGHDT and CDR2 YYEEEE. Trimming removed 4 bases from V and 2 bases from J, with 9 bases in between. This CDR3 contains 13 residues. CDR3 DNA: TGTGCCAGCAGCCCGGACAGAAACTATGGCTACACCTTC. The encoded protein is CASSPDRNYGYTF.